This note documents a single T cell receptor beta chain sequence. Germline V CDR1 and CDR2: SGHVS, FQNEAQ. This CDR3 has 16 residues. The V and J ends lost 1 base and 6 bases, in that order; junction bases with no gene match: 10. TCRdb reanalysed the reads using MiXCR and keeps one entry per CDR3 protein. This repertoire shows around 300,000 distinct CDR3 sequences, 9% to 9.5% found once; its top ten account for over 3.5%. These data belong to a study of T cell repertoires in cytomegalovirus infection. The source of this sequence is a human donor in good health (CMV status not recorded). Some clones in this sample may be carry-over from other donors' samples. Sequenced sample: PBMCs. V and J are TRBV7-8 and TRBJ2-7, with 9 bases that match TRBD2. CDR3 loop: CASSLVAGGISSEQYF. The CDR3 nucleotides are TGTGCCAGCAGCTTAGTGGCGGGGGGGATCTCTTCCGAGCAGTACTTC.